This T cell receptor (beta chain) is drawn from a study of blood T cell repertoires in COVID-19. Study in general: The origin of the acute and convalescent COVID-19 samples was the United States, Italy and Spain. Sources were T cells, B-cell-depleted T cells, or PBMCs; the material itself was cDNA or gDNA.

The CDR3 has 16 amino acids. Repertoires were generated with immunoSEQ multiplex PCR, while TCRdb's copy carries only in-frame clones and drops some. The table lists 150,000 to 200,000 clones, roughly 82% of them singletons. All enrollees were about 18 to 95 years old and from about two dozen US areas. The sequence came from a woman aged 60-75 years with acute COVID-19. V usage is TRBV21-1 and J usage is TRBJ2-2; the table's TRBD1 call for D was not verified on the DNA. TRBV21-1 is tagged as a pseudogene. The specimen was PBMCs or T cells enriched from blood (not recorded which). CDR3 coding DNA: TGTGCCAGCAGCACCCTCCGGGACATCAGCACCGGGGAGCTGTTTTTT. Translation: CASSTLRDISTGELFF.